The source of this T cell receptor beta chain is a study of CD8 T cells in ankylosing spondylitis. This clonotype showed up many times. In TCRdb, the 5' RACE reads were re-called with MiXCR into one record per CDR3 protein. The sample records about 250,000 distinct CDR3 sequences, 20% to 30% being singletons. The CDR3 spans 13 residues. Germline-derived CDR1 and CDR2 are SGDLS and YYNGEE. The ends were cut back, 3 bases at V and 4 bases at J, with 8 bases in the middle. The sequence derives from a male donor with ankylosing spondylitis or in good health (not recorded which). Input material: blood, either unsorted or a sorted T cell fraction (not recorded which). This sequence joins TRBV9 and TRBJ2-1; D gene uncertain. CDR3 in amino acids: CASSAATYNEQFF. CDR3 bases: TGTGCCAGCAGCGCGGCGACGTACAATGAGCAGTTCTTC. The complete variable domain, with remaining parts taken from reference TRBV9 and TRBJ2-1, reads DSGVTQTPKHLITATGQRVTLRCSPRSGDLSVYWYQQSLDQGLQFLIQYYNGEERAKGNILERFSAQQFPDLHSELNLSSLELGDSALYFCASSAATYNEQFFGPGTRLTVL.